This entry features one T cell receptor beta chain sequence. Its antigen is unknown. This sample is drawn from a study of Tregs in tolerant kidney transplant recipients. TCRdb keeps only in-frame clones here, not all; method: immunoSEQ multiplex PCR. The sample comprises tens of thousands of clones, approximately 89% of which are singletons, and 0.34% rests with the top ten. Study findings and constraints: Activated donor B cell expansion appeared to reveal the most relevant donor-specific TCRbeta repertoire.

Per the germline V gene, CDR1 is MDHEN and CDR2 is SYDVKM. The length of the CDR3 is 13 residues. The V end lost 4 bases, the J end lost 0 bases, and 6 bases lay between the germline ends. J is TRBJ2-5 and V is TRBV28, with D perhaps TRBD2 (6 bases). The origin of this receptor is a human donor who received a combined kidney and bone marrow transplant. This specimen consisted of Tregs from blood, obtained before the transplant. This CDR3 reads CASSSSDQETQYF. Here the CDR3 DNA reads TGTGCCAGCAGTTCTAGCGACCAAGAGACCCAGTACTTC.